This T cell receptor (beta chain) was obtained from a study of cytomegalovirus exposure and HLA in healthy donors. Study-wide findings and caveats: Highest at DRB1 and lowest at HLA-C, TCR association rates differed among HLA loci in a later analysis.

A remark on this clone: Its target is unknown.

The PCR used 60 Vbeta and 13 Jbeta primers. Sequenced by immunoSEQ multiplex PCR; TCRdb stores in-frame clones only, minus some. The data contain around 130,000 clones, roughly 80% of them singletons. The receptor comes from a woman aged 40 to 55 in good health and CMV-seropositive. Material for sequencing was PBMCs.

CDR3 in DNA: TGTGCCTGGAGAGGTCTAAGCGGGGACTACAATGAGCAGTTCTTC. It specifies CAWRGLSGDYNEQFF. The chain carries TRBV30 and TRBJ2-1; TRBD2 agrees at 7 bases. V was clipped by 3 bases and J by 3 bases; unmatched bases: 8. This CDR3 is 15 amino acids long. Per the germline V gene, CDR1 is GTSNPN and CDR2 is SVGIG (reference sequence).